The 8 T cell receptor beta chains reported below all come from one sample, sequenced in a study of cytomegalovirus exposure and HLA in healthy donors. Both 60 Vbeta primers and 13 Jbeta primers went into the PCR. Assay: immunoSEQ multiplex PCR; the TCRdb copy retains only in-frame clones and omits some. This table holds roughly 160,000 clones, about 82% found once. Material: PBMCs. Receptors originate from a woman aged 50 to 60 in good health and CMV-seropositive.

The genes are TRBV5-3 and TRBJ2-5, with 13 bases fitting TRBD2. TRBV5-3 is an ORF for which the function is uncertain. Trimming took 3 bases from V and 2 from J; bases not matched to a gene: 22. This CDR3 comprises 22 residues. In nucleotides, the CDR3 is TGTGCCAGAAGCTCGCACCTTCTTAAGAAACGGACTAGCGGGGGCCGGCAAGAGACCCAGTACTTC. It codes for CARSSHLLKKRTSGGRQETQYF.

This clone was counted only a few times. J is TRBJ2-2 and V is TRBV28, with 7 bases that match TRBD1. The V segment lost 4 bases and the J segment 3 bases; nucleotides outside the gene matches: 2. The germline gives CDR1 MDHEN, CDR2 SYDVKM. The CDR3 is made up of 14 amino acids. CDR3 residues: CASSSQGDTGELFF. CDR3 DNA sequence: TGTGCCAGCAGTTCCCAGGGGGACACCGGGGAGCTGTTTTTT.

Turning to this clone: The same CDR3 arises from other DNA sequences in this sample as well. The gene calls are TRBV5-1 and TRBJ2-3; 10 nucleotides agree with TRBD2. The CDR3 is 16 residues long. Germline V gives CDR1 SGHRS, CDR2 YFSETQ. The ends lost 4 bases at V and 0 bases at J; junction bases unmatched: 5. CDR3 loop: CASSLGLADSTDTQYF. CDR3 DNA: TGCGCCAGCAGCCTAGGACTAGCGGATAGCACAGATACGCAGTATTTT.

About this clone itself: Other DNA sequences in the same sample also yield this CDR3. J is TRBJ1-2 and V is TRBV28; D is uncertain. V lost 3 bases and J 5 bases, leaving 4 bases between the germline ends. The CDR3 is 11 residues long. The germline CDR1 and CDR2 sequences are MDHEN and SYDVKM. Here the CDR3 DNA reads TGTGCCAGCAGTTTGTCTTATGGCTACACCTTC. The encoded protein is CASSLSYGYTF.

V gene TRBV5-5 combines with J gene TRBJ1-1; D not resolved. With 2 bases removed from V and 1 base from J, the gap between germline ends came to 9 bases. Germline CDR1 reads SGHKS; CDR2 reads YYEKEE (reference sequence). This CDR3 comprises 14 residues. The DNA for the CDR3 is TGTGCCAGCAGCTTAGAAACACAGAACACTGAAGCTTTCTTT. Translated, it gives CASSLETQNTEAFF.

The gene calls are TRBV7-9 and TRBJ1-2; 9 bases match TRBD1. This CDR3 is built from 15 residues. Germline-derived CDR1 and CDR2 are SEHNR and FQNEAQ (reference sequence). With V trimmed by 4 bases and J by 4 bases, 7 bases remained unmatched. The CDR3 region is CASSSPGQGLYGYTF. The CDR3 region has the DNA TGTGCCAGCAGCTCCCCGGGACAGGGTCTCTATGGCTACACCTTC.

The V and J genes are TRBV11-2 and TRBJ2-1; the D gene is possibly TRBD1 (5 bases). The length of the CDR3 is 13 residues. Germline V CDR1 and CDR2: SGHAT, FQNNGV. The V gene lost 2 bases and the J gene lost 7 bases, with 9 bases spanning the gap. CDR3 sequence reads: CASSLLDTNEQFF. The CDR3 coding sequence is TGTGCCAGCAGCTTACTGGACACAAATGAGCAGTTCTTC.

The chain employs TRBV27 and TRBJ2-1, with a tentative D call TRBD1 (6 bases). V lost 2 bases and J lost 6, with 11 bases in between. Germline V gene lookup returns CDR1 MNHEY and CDR2 SMNVEV (reference sequence). CDR3 length: 14 residues. The DNA of the CDR3 is TGTGCCAGCAGTTTAGGGGGCGTAGCCAATGAGCAGTTCTTC. Translating it yields CASSLGGVANEQFF.